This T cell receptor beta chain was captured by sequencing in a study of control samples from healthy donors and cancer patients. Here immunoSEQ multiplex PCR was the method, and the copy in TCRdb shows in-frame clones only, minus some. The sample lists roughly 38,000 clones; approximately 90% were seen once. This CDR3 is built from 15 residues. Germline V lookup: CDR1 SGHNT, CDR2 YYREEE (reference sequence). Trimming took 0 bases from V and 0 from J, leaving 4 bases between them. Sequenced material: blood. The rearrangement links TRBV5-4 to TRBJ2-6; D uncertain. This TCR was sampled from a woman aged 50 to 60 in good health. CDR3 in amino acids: CASSLAGSGANVLTF. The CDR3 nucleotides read TGTGCCAGCAGCTTGGCAGGCTCTGGGGCCAACGTCCTGACTTTC.